Listed below are T cell receptor beta chains from one sample, sequenced in a study of cytomegalovirus exposure and HLA in healthy donors. Sequencing was performed with immunoSEQ multiplex PCR; in TCRdb, only in-frame clones are kept and a portion is missing. Of under 200,000 clones detected, roughly 65% appear once; the ten largest clones hold roughly 4.1%. Material: PBMCs. These receptor sequences come from a woman younger than 30 in good health and CMV-seropositive. Each CDR3 is given with its conserved first and last residue. A D gene is named only where the DNA matches it firmly. For some rows the clone size is stated as once, few or many, or as a class when expanded; others skip it.

v_gene	j_gene	len	d_gene	abundance	CDR3nt	CDR3aa
TRBV9	TRBJ2-2	14	TRBD2	-	TGTGCCAGCAGCGTCCGGGGGGGCACCGGGGAGCTGTTTTTT	CASSVRGGTGELFF
TRBV5-1	TRBJ2-5	14	TRBD1	-	TGCGCCAGCAGCCCCCGGACAGGGGAAGAGACCCAGTACTTC	CASSPRTGEETQYF
TRBV27	TRBJ2-5	13	-	-	TGTGCCAGCAGTAGGACAATACAAGAGACCCAGTACTTC	CASSRTIQETQYF
TRBV5-1	TRBJ2-7	16	TRBD2	-	TGCGCCAGCAGCCCCAGACTAGCGGGGGCTTCCTACGAGCAGTACTTC	CASSPRLAGASYEQYF
TRBV30	TRBJ1-6	17	-	-	TGTGCCTGGACCGGACGGACAATAGGCTCCTATAATTCACCCCTCCACTTT	CAWTGRTIGSYNSPLHF
TRBV27	TRBJ1-1	17	-	few	TGTGCCAGCAGTTTAGGTGAGCGGGGCCCAGAGGACTCTGAAGCTTTCTTT	CASSLGERGPEDSEAFF
TRBV5-4	TRBJ2-3	16	-	-	TGTGCCAGCAGCCATGGTTTAGCGGAGCTCACAGATACGCAGTATTTT	CASSHGLAELTDTQYF
TRBV19	TRBJ2-7	16	TRBD2	few	TGTGCCAGTAGTATAGAGGTACTAGCGGGACTCCACGAGCAGTACTTC	CASSIEVLAGLHEQYF
TRBV11-2	TRBJ2-7	14	-	-	TGTGCCAGCTCCCTAGGGGCAGGCTCCTACGAGCAGTACTTC	CASSLGAGSYEQYF
TRBV7-2	TRBJ2-1	15	TRBD2	-	TGTGCCAGCAGCTTCTTAGCGGGGGGCCCTAATGAGCAGTTCTTC	CASSFLAGGPNEQFF
TRBV7-9	TRBJ2-1	12	-	-	TGTGCCAGCAGCTTTATAGGAGGTGAGCAGTTCTTC	CASSFIGGEQFF
TRBV6-5	TRBJ1-4	14	-	-	TGTGCCAGCAGTGTCGGGGGAGTGGATGAAAAACTGTTTTTT	CASSVGGVDEKLFF
TRBV14	TRBJ2-3	18	TRBD2	few	TGTGCCAGCAGCCAAGAACGGACTAGCGGGATGAAGGTAGATACGCAGTATTTT	CASSQERTSGMKVDTQYF
TRBV6-5	TRBJ1-1	14	-	-	TGTGCCAGCAGTTACAGGGAGAGCAGCACTGAAGCTTTCTTT	CASSYRESSTEAFF
TRBV6-5	TRBJ2-7	14	TRBD1	-	TGTGCCAGCGGAATGACAGGGGGTACGGACGAGCAGTACTTC	CASGMTGGTDEQYF
TRBV5-3	TRBJ1-2	12	-	-	TGTGCCAGAAGATTCCAGGGATATGGCTACACCTTC	CARRFQGYGYTF
TRBV11-2	TRBJ2-2	15	-	-	TGTGCCAGCAGCTTAGTTCCATTTAACACCGGGGAGCTGTTTTTT	CASSLVPFNTGELFF
TRBV6-6	TRBJ2-1	14	TRBD1	few	TGTGCCAGCGCTCCTCGGACAGGGAACAATGAGCAGTTCTTC	CASAPRTGNNEQFF
TRBV9	TRBJ1-2	13	TRBD1	-	TGTGCCAGCAGCGTAGGGGACAGTAGGGGCTACACCTTC	CASSVGDSRGYTF
TRBV18	TRBJ1-1	15	-	-	TGTGCCAGCTCACCTCTACAGGGTGGAAGCACTGAAGCTTTCTTT	CASSPLQGGSTEAFF
TRBV9	TRBJ2-3	18	TRBD2	-	TGTGCCAGCAGCGTAGGGGCGCGGGCTAGCGGGCTCACAGATACGCAGTATTTT	CASSVGARASGLTDTQYF
TRBV28	TRBJ2-4	17	-	-	TGTGCCAGCAGTTTAATCTTCACAGGTCCCGCCAAAAACATTCAGTACTTC	CASSLIFTGPAKNIQYF
TRBV21-1	TRBJ2-1	16	-	-	-	CASSKVYYCSYNEQFF
TRBV5-6	TRBJ2-5	16	TRBD2	-	TGTGCCAGCAGCCCTCTGAGCGGGGGGCTCGAAGAGACCCAGTACTTC	CASSPLSGGLEETQYF
TRBV4-3	TRBJ2-7	15	TRBD2	few	TGCGCCAGCAGCCCAACTAGCGGGGTACCCTACGAGCAGTACTTC	CASSPTSGVPYEQYF
TRBV15	TRBJ2-7	15	TRBD1	-	TGTGCCACCAGCAGAGGCCCAGGGGGCTCCTACGAGCAGTACTTC	CATSRGPGGSYEQYF
TRBV7-2	TRBJ2-3	13	-	-	TGTGCCAGCAGCTTAGGGCCCACAGGTACGCAGTATTTT	CASSLGPTGTQYF